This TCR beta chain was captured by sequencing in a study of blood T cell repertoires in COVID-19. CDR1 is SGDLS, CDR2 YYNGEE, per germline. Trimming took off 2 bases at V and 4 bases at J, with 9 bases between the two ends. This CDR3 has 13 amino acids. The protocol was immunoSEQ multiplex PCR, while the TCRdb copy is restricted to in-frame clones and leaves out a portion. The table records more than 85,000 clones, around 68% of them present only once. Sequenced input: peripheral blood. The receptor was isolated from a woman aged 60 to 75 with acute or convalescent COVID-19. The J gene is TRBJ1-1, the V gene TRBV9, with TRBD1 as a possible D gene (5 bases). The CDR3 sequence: CASSVGGATEAFF. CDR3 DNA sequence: TGTGCCAGCAGCGTGGGAGGGGCCACTGAAGCTTTCTTT.